This T cell receptor beta chain was identified during a study of brain T cells in children with intractable seizures. The study, taken as a whole, reports: Pre- and post-surgery blood differed in depth, so pre-surgery absences may be undersampling. Viral specificity was inferred only from CDR3 similarity; HCMV serostatus was unknown.

V lost 4 bases and J lost 5; bases outside the gene matches: 12. Germline values: CDR1 SGHNT, CDR2 YYREEE (reference sequence). CDR3 length: 16 residues. With regard to this clone: The antigen is not known.

The sequenced cases were selected for having the highest brain T cell transcript signatures. Before surgery, patients took at least one anti-epileptic drug. Sequencing used immunoSEQ multiplex PCR; TCRdb keeps in-frame clones, though not all of them. This sample has roughly 120,000 clones, with around 94% found just once. The rearrangement joins TRBV5-4 to TRBJ1-1; 9 bases are shared with TRBD1. This clonotype was sampled from a boy in the first two years of life with hemimegalencephaly and intractable seizures. The sequencing used peripheral blood, collected at surgery. This chain's CDR3 is CASSQGGGQGGTEAFF. The CDR3 DNA is TGTGCCAGCAGCCAGGGGGGGGGACAGGGAGGTACTGAAGCTTTCTTT.